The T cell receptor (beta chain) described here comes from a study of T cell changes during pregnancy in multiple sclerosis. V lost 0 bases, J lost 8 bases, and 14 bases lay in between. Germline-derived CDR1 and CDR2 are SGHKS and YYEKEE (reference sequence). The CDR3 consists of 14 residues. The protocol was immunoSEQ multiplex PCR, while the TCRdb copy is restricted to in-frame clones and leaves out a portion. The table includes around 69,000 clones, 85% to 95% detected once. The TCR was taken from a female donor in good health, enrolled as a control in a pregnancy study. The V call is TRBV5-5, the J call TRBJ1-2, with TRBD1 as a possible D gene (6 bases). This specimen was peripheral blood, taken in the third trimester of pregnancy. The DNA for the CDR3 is TGTGCCAGCAGCTTGGAGTACAGGGTTAGGGGCTACACCTTC. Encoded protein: CASSLEYRVRGYTF.